This T cell receptor beta chain derives from a study of T cell responses to AZD1222 COVID-19 vaccine. CDR1 and CDR2 (germline): SGHNT, YYREEE (reference sequence). Trimming took 6 bases from V and 1 from J, leaving 16 bases between them. This CDR3 comprises 15 residues. With regard to this clone: Its antigen is undetermined.

Data came from immunoSEQ multiplex PCR; TCRdb stores just in-frame clones and leaves some out. The profile covers over 100,000 clones, with roughly 88% appearing a single time and roughly 13% taken by the ten largest. Study outcomes and limitations: Donors were chiefly white British, with a greater number of females, and clonal diversity was perhaps underestimated. Just a handful of AZD1222 recipients were seropositive at baseline. None of the repertoires were sampled until the peak T cell response had passed.

This sequence originates from an adult in good health. The rearrangement joins TRBV5-4 to TRBJ1-1; D unresolved. The sample here was peripheral blood, taken on day 0 of MenACWY control vaccination. The DNA for the CDR3 is TGTGCCAGCACCATTCTCGGAACAGCGAACACTGAAGCTTTCTTT. It encodes CASTILGTANTEAFF.